This T cell receptor (beta chain) appears in the sequencing data of a study of beta chain features in type 1 diabetes. Whole-study context: Cell yields, gender and age were comparable in patients and healthy donors. Study conclusions and caveats: Among all four CD4+ subsets, Type 1 diabetes patients had TCRB CDR3s that were moderately but significantly shorter.

Every bit of the isolated RNA underwent reverse transcription, so sequencing read expressed TCRB transcripts. Naive, central memory and regulatory T cell samples averaged roughly 3.4 million immunoSEQ reads each. Assay: immunoSEQ multiplex PCR; the TCRdb copy retains only in-frame clones and omits some. The sample lists about 150,000 clones, about 9.3% occurring once. To note about this clone: The antigen remains undetermined.

V lost 6 bases and J 6 bases, leaving 9 bases between the germline ends. CDR3 length: 11 residues. Germline assignment: CDR1 SNHLY and CDR2 FYNNEI. The sequenced sample consisted of central memory CD4+ T cells from blood. This TCR derives from a man aged 25 to 40 with type 1 diabetes. The chain links TRBV2 to TRBJ2-7; D is unresolved. CDR3 amino acids: CASSVISEQYF. The CDR3 bases are TGTGCCAGCAGCGTTATATCCGAGCAGTACTTC.